The clone carrying this TCR beta chain showed up just a few times. Its antigen is unknown. Method: immunoSEQ multiplex PCR; TCRdb's copy keeps in-frame clones and lacks some. In the table there are about 33,000 clones, 80% of which are singletons. Germline V gives CDR1 MNHEY, CDR2 SVGAGI. The CDR3 consists of 13 residues. The V end was cut by 7 bases, the J end by 5 bases, with 14 bases between. This record belongs to a study of OX40 agonist ivuxolimab in advanced cancers. Study-wide results and caveats: The work left the antigen specificity of expanded peripheral T cells undetermined.

The V call is TRBV6-5, the J call TRBJ2-5, with D perhaps TRBD1 or TRBD2 (6 bases each). The input for sequencing was CD4+ or CD8+ T cells sorted from blood, taken in a trial of the OX40 agonist ivuxolimab. This sequence was found in an adult with an advanced solid tumor such as melanoma, head and neck, liver or kidney cancer. DNA for the CDR3: TGTGCCAGCAAACCCCAGGGGAGGGAGACCCAGTACTTC. This encodes CASKPQGRETQYF.